One and the same sample provided the 32 T cell receptor beta chains below, sequenced in a study of long-term antiretroviral therapy in people with HIV. This was the immunoSEQ v3.0 assay at survey level. The method was immunoSEQ multiplex PCR; TCRdb's version includes in-frame clones alone and lacks a portion of them. The sample includes 30,000 to 40,000 clones, 65% to 90% of them seen just once. The sample here was unsorted PBMCs, taken 3.3 years after starting antiretroviral therapy. These receptors all come from a man aged 18-30 years with HIV.

The rearrangement links TRBV7-8 to TRBJ2-7, with D possibly TRBD1 on 6 matching bases. CDR1 and CDR2 from the germline V gene are SGHVS and FQNEAQ. V dropped 7 bases and J dropped 4 bases, with 26 bases sitting between them. This CDR3 spans 17 amino acids. The CDR3 loop is CASTPRAAVGHLYEQYF. CDR3 nucleotides: TGTGCCAGCACCCCCCGGGCCGCAGTGGGACACCTATACGAGCAGTACTTC.

This clone showed up just a few times. The chain uses TRBV7-9 and TRBJ2-1; D ambiguous. The CDR3 runs to 12 residues. Germline CDR1 and CDR2: SEHNR and FQNEAQ (reference sequence). The V and J ends lost 4 bases and 8 bases respectively, with 9 bases between them. CDR3 protein: CASSSHRDEQFF. The DNA of the CDR3 is TGTGCCAGCAGCTCCCATCGGGATGAGCAGTTCTTC.

The V and J genes are TRBV19 and TRBJ1-2; unclear D gene. CDR3 length equals 14 residues. In germline, CDR1 is LNHDA, CDR2 SQIVND (reference sequence). Trimming removed 6 bases from V and 5 bases from J, with 16 bases in between. The CDR3 region has the DNA TGTGCCAGTAGCCTAGGGAGATTGGGGTATGGCTACACCTTC. This gives the protein CASSLGRLGYGYTF.

The rearrangement joins TRBV12-5 to TRBJ1-1; D gene unclear. Trimming pared 5 bases from V and 1 base from J, leaving 11 bases between. The CDR3 is 14 residues long. CDR1 is LGHNT, CDR2 FRNRAP, per germline. The CDR3 nucleotides are TGTGCTAGTGGTCCCCCACGGGAGAACACTGAAGCTTTCTTT. As protein: CASGPPRENTEAFF.

The chain employs TRBV25-1 and TRBJ2-7, with D hard to call. The CDR3 covers 14 residues. From germline, CDR1 is MGHDK and CDR2 SYGVNS. V was trimmed by 6 bases and J by 2 bases, leaving 14 bases between them. The CDR3 here is CASSKDRHPYEQYF. CDR3 nucleotide sequence: TGTGCCAGCAGCAAGGACCGCCATCCCTACGAGCAGTACTTC.

The chain links TRBV27 to TRBJ2-7, with D unclear. The CDR3 totals 12 residues. V lost 6 bases and J lost 3, with 9 bases in between. The germline V gene encodes CDR1 MNHEY and CDR2 SMNVEV (reference sequence). The CDR3 protein is CASSTDGYEQYF. CDR3 nucleotide sequence: TGTGCCAGCAGCACCGACGGCTACGAGCAGTACTTC.

CDR3 sequence: CASSQGRAGWRDTIYF. CDR3 in DNA: TGTGCCAGCAGCCAAGGGCGCGCGGGGTGGAGAGACACCATATATTTT. The chain is built from TRBV14 and TRBJ1-3; D gene ambiguous. Germline CDR1 and CDR2: SGHDN and FVKESK. V gave up 1 base and J gave up 8 bases, with 18 bases separating them. The CDR3 covers 16 residues.

The V gene is TRBV6-1, the J gene TRBJ2-2, with 9 bases fitting TRBD1. CDR1 and CDR2 (germline): MNHNS, SASEGT. V trimming: 6 bases; J trimming: 5 bases; junction bases outside the gene matches: 7. The CDR3 loop spans 15 amino acids. The DNA of the CDR3 is TGTGCCAGCAGCCCGGGACAGGGCGCTACCGGGGAGCTGTTTTTT. This encodes CASSPGQGATGELFF.

This clone has only one observation. In nucleotides, the CDR3 is TGTGCCAGCAGCTTGGAGCGAGGAAGCAATCAGCCCCAGCATTTT. Translating gives CASSLERGSNQPQHF. This chain joins TRBV7-2 and TRBJ1-5; D is undetermined. The length of the CDR3 is 15 residues. CDR1 and CDR2 (germline): SGHTA, FQGNSA. Between the trimmed V and J ends, which lost 3 bases and 1 base, there was a span of 10 bases.

V usage is TRBV27 and J usage is TRBJ2-1, with D unresolved. CDR1 is MNHEY, CDR2 SMNVEV, per germline (reference sequence). The CDR3 runs 15 residues. Trimming stripped 3 bases from V and 0 bases from J, with 9 bases between. Here the CDR3 reads CASSLRRTSYNEQFF. CDR3 nucleotides: TGTGCCAGCAGTTTGAGGCGGACCTCCTACAATGAGCAGTTCTTC.

DNA for the CDR3: TGTGCCAGCAGCCTCCTAGCGGGAGGCGCCTACAATGAGCAGTTCTTC. Translation gives CASSLLAGGAYNEQFF. The chain combines TRBV7-3 with TRBJ2-1; 11 bases fit TRBD2. Trimming removed 5 bases from V and 2 bases from J; junction bases left unmatched: 5. Germline lookup yields CDR1 SGHTA and CDR2 FQGTGA. This CDR3 has 16 amino acids.

This chain joins TRBV18 and TRBJ1-5, with unresolved D. The CDR3 has 12 residues. Trimming pared 3 bases from V and 2 bases from J, leaving 2 bases between. Germline lookup yields CDR1 KGHSH and CDR2 LQKENI. The CDR3 coding sequence is TGTGCCAGCTCACCGGGCAATCAGCCCCAGCATTTT. Translation: CASSPGNQPQHF. The full variable domain, with the rest looked up from reference TRBV18 and TRBJ1-5, is NAGVMQNPRHLVRRRGQEARLRCSPMKGHSHVYWYRQLPEEGLKFMVYLQKENIIDESGMPKERFSAEFPKEGPSILRIQQVVRGDSAAYFCASSPGNQPQHFGDGTRLSIL.

V is TRBV6-1 and J is TRBJ2-5; 12 bases align to TRBD1. CDR1 and CDR2 (germline): MNHNS, SASEGT. V trimming: 7 bases; J trimming: 12 bases; junction bases outside the gene matches: 3. This CDR3 has 11 residues. CDR3 coding DNA: TGTGCCAGCACCGGGACAGGGGGCAAGTACTTC. Translation: CASTGTGGKYF.

The chain has TRBV7-9 and TRBJ2-7; no firm D call. The length of the CDR3 is 16 residues. Between the trimmed V and J ends, which lost 3 bases and 4 bases, there was a span of 19 bases. Germline assignment: CDR1 SEHNR and CDR2 FQNEAQ (reference sequence). The CDR3 region is CASSFPQNGDLYEQYF. The CDR3, as DNA: TGTGCCAGCAGCTTCCCACAAAATGGGGATCTGTACGAGCAGTACTTC.

The rearrangement links TRBV5-3 to TRBJ1-5, with D hard to call. TRBV5-3 is assigned to the ORF class and has an uncertain function. The CDR3 totals 15 residues. Between the trimmed V and J ends, which lost 0 bases and 5 bases, there was a span of 12 bases. DNA for the CDR3: TGTGCCAGAAGCTTGGTCGGGCCCCTGGATCAGCCCCAGCATTTT. This translates into CARSLVGPLDQPQHF.

V usage is TRBV4-1 and J usage is TRBJ1-2; D remains ambiguous. Trimming removed 1 base at V and 0 bases at J, with 12 bases between. From germline, CDR1 is MGHRA and CDR2 YSYEKL. The CDR3 contains 16 residues. CDR3: CASSQVEVLANYGYTF. CDR3 sequence (DNA): TGCGCCAGCAGCCAAGTGGAGGTCTTAGCTAACTATGGCTACACCTTC.

The table lists this clone with a few counts. V usage is TRBV10-3 and J usage is TRBJ1-6, with 8 bases aligning to TRBD1. Germline trimming cut 6 bases from V and 7 bases from J; bases unmatched to any gene: 8. Germline CDR1 reads ENHRY; CDR2 reads SYGVKD. The CDR3 loop spans 15 amino acids. The CDR3: CAIRDRDSENSPLHF. The DNA of the CDR3 is TGTGCCATCAGGGACAGGGACAGCGAAAATTCACCCCTCCACTTT.

As DNA, the CDR3 is TGTGCCAGCAGAACAGGGGGGTCCTACAATGAGCAGTTCTTC. Its translation is CASRTGGSYNEQFF. The rearrangement links TRBV25-1 to TRBJ2-1; TRBD1 matches 8 bases. Looked up from germline, CDR1 is MGHDK and CDR2 is SYGVNS. The CDR3 runs to 14 residues. The junction had 2 bases not matched to a gene; V was cut back by 6 bases and J by 1 base.

The J gene is TRBJ2-4, the V gene TRBV2; 12 bases align to TRBD1. With V trimmed by 3 bases and J by 7 bases, 7 bases remained unmatched. Germline V gene data show CDR1 as SNHLY and CDR2 as FYNNEI. The CDR3 is made up of 16 amino acids. Here the CDR3 reads CASSDPGQGAGNIQYF. The DNA for the CDR3 is TGTGCCAGCAGTGATCCGGGACAGGGGGCTGGGAACATTCAGTACTTC. The variable domain in full, with the rest retrieved from reference TRBV2 and TRBJ2-4, is EPEVTQTPSHQVTQMGQEVILRCVPISNHLYFYWYRQILGQKVEFLVSFYNNEISEKSEIFDDQFSVERPDGSNFTLKIRSTKLEDSAMYFCASSDPGQGAGNIQYFGAGTRLSVL.

The chain is built from TRBV4-1 and TRBJ1-1; no definite D call. V was clipped by 1 base and J by 1 base, with 4 bases between them. The CDR3 has 13 residues. The germline CDR1 and CDR2 sequences are MGHRA and YSYEKL. The CDR3 sequence is CASSQAANTEAFF. The CDR3, as DNA: TGCGCCAGCAGCCAAGCCGCGAACACTGAAGCTTTCTTT.

The CDR3 loop reads CASRPLGVNTEAFF. The DNA of the CDR3 is TGTGCCAGCAGACCACTGGGGGTGAACACTGAAGCTTTCTTT. The chain recombines TRBV7-6 with TRBJ1-1; weak D call: TRBD1 (5 bases). V lost 6 bases to trimming and J lost 0 bases, with 11 bases between them. The germline CDR1 and CDR2 sequences are SGHVS and FNYEAQ. This CDR3 is 14 amino acids long.

The V gene is TRBV28, the J gene TRBJ2-7, with TRBD2 matching over 13 bases. The germline CDR1 and CDR2 sequences are MDHEN and SYDVKM. This CDR3 has 15 residues. V shed 8 bases and J 5 bases; nucleotides not matched to a gene: 9. Written as DNA, the CDR3 is TGTGCCAGCGTAACTAGCGGGAGGGCCCTGAACGAGCAGTACTTC. It translates to CASVTSGRALNEQYF.

V and J are TRBV7-9 and TRBJ2-5; D uncertain. CDR1 SEHNR and CDR2 FQNEAQ come from the germline V gene (reference sequence). The CDR3 sequence is 13 residues long. V gave up 5 bases and J gave up 3 bases, with 10 bases separating them. The CDR3 bases are TGTGCCAGCAGCCCTAACAAGAAAGAGACCCAGTACTTC. Its protein is CASSPNKKETQYF. The variable domain in full, with the rest retrieved from reference TRBV7-9 and TRBJ2-5, is DTGVSQNPRHKITKRGQNVTFRCDPISEHNRLYWYRQTLGQGPEFLTYFQNEAQLEKSRLLSDRFSAERPKGSFSTLEIQRTEQGDSAMYLCASSPNKKETQYFGPGTRLLVL.

The chain links TRBV10-3 to TRBJ2-7; D possibly corresponds to TRBD1 (6 bases). Trimming stripped 5 bases from V and 2 bases from J, with 16 bases between. The CDR3 is 15 amino acids. The germline CDR1 and CDR2 sequences are ENHRY and SYGVKD. CDR3 coding DNA: TGTGCCATCAGTATAACCACAGGGCGCACCTACGAGCAGTACTTC. It specifies CAISITTGRTYEQYF.

CDR3 protein: CASLTLGARQNQPQHF. Here the CDR3 DNA reads TGTGCCAGCCTGACTCTGGGGGCACGGCAAAATCAGCCCCAGCATTTT. This sequence joins TRBV11-2 and TRBJ1-5; a weak D match, TRBD1 (6 bases). The CDR3 contains 16 residues. Germline assignment: CDR1 SGHAT and CDR2 FQNNGV. V was clipped by 8 bases and J by 4 bases, with 21 bases between them.

V gene TRBV7-8 combines with J gene TRBJ1-1; D possibly corresponds to TRBD1 (6 bases). CDR1 and CDR2 (germline): SGHVS, FQNEAQ. Trimming pared 1 base from V and 3 bases from J, leaving 18 bases between. There are 17 residues in the CDR3. CDR3 sequence reads: CASSLGGHLIRDTEAFF. In DNA form, the CDR3 reads TGTGCCAGCAGCTTAGGGGGACACCTAATAAGGGACACTGAAGCTTTCTTT.

This clone turned up a few times. The V and J genes are TRBV7-9 and TRBJ1-2; 7 nucleotides agree with TRBD1. The CDR3 has 14 residues. The junction had 7 bases not matched to a gene; V was cut back by 4 bases and J by 5 bases. Germline CDR1 and CDR2: SEHNR and FQNEAQ (reference sequence). Here the CDR3 DNA reads TGTGCCAGCAGCTCGCCGGGACAGATGTATGGCTACACCTTC. Amino acid sequence: CASSSPGQMYGYTF.

The gene calls are TRBV5-1 and TRBJ2-2; 13 bases match TRBD2. The germline CDR1 and CDR2 sequences are SGHRS and YFSETQ. The V and J ends lost 6 bases and 6 bases, in that order; junction bases with no gene match: 8. CDR3 size: 16 residues. Here the CDR3 reads CASTLTSGGAAGELFF. The CDR3 region has the DNA TGCGCCAGCACCCTCACTAGCGGGGGGGCCGCCGGGGAGCTGTTTTTT.

J is TRBJ1-1 and V is TRBV10-3; D is possibly TRBD1 (6 bases). CDR1 and CDR2 from the germline V gene are ENHRY and SYGVKD. The CDR3 contains 17 residues. Trimming shortened V by 3 bases and J by 2 bases, and 19 bases separated the two germline ends. CDR3 amino acids: CAISELRLGQRNTEAFF. Here the CDR3 DNA reads TGTGCCATCAGTGAACTTAGACTAGGACAGCGAAACACTGAAGCTTTCTTT.

This clone has a single count. The chain has TRBV15 and TRBJ2-7; D unresolved. The germline V gene encodes CDR1 LNHNV and CDR2 YYDKDF (reference sequence). The CDR3 is 15 amino acids. The V end lost 0 bases, the J end lost 3 bases, and 12 bases lay between the germline ends. In DNA form, the CDR3 reads TGTGCCACCAGCAGAGATGGTAACAGATACTACGAGCAGTACTTC. Protein sequence: CATSRDGNRYYEQYF.

V and J are TRBV7-9 and TRBJ1-4; maybe TRBD1 (5 bases). Trimming pared 0 bases from V and 4 bases from J, leaving 15 bases between. Germline CDR1 is SEHNR and CDR2 is FQNEAQ (reference sequence). This CDR3 spans 17 amino acids. As DNA, the CDR3 is TGTGCCAGCAGCTTAGCTCCAGGGAGGCTCCTTAATGAAAAACTGTTTTTT. It codes for CASSLAPGRLLNEKLFF.

The chain combines TRBV7-8 with TRBJ2-5; D is possibly TRBD1 (5 bases). Trimming left V 0 bases short and J 4 bases short, with 12 bases between. The length of the CDR3 is 15 residues. Germline lookup yields CDR1 SGHVS and CDR2 FQNEAQ. CDR3 region: CASSLAEQAGETQYF. DNA for the CDR3: TGTGCCAGCAGCTTAGCGGAACAGGCTGGAGAGACCCAGTACTTC.